The rows below give T cell receptor beta chains drawn from one sample of a study of T-cell memory formation after mild COVID-19. TCRdb itself ran the 5' RACE reads through MiXCR, one entry per CDR3 protein. This table has 150,000 to 200,000 distinct CDR3 sequences, about 21% appearing once. Sequencing was performed on PBMCs or a T cell subset sorted from them (not recorded which). The receptors were gathered from an adult woman who had mild COVID-19 (a few samples of this study predate the infection). Cell type and time point are not known. Each CDR3 is given with its conserved first and last residue. The order of the fields is D gene, clone size, V gene, J gene, CDR3 DNA, CDR3 protein. The D gene is left open where the match is weak. Part of the rows lack a size; the others show once, few, many or a class for expanded clones.

NA	NA	TRBV4-3	TRBJ1-2	TGCGCCAGCAGCAGCACTCCCGGGACTATCTATGGCTACACCTTC	CASSSTPGTIYGYTF
NA	NA	TRBV9	TRBJ1-2	TGTGCCAGCAGCGTAGGGGACTTAACAGATGGCTACACCTTC	CASSVGDLTDGYTF
TRBD1	few	TRBV2	TRBJ1-2	TGTGCCAGCAGTGAAAGAGGGGGCCCCAAGCATAACTATGGCTACACCTTC	CASSERGGPKHNYGYTF
NA	once	TRBV4-3	TRBJ1-6	TGCGCCAGCAGCCCACGATGGGAGGAGAATTCACCCCTCCACTTT	CASSPRWEENSPLHF
NA	NA	TRBV20-1	TRBJ2-5	TGCAGTGCTAGTCGGGCGACAGGACTTGAGAGTGAGACCCAGTACTTC	CSASRATGLESETQYF
NA	NA	TRBV7-9	TRBJ1-5	TGTGCCAGCAGCACAGGGAATAGCAATCAGCCCCAGCATTTT	CASSTGNSNQPQHF
NA	NA	TRBV3-1	TRBJ2-3	TGTGCCAGCGAGGGCCTTGGAGATACGCAGTATTTT	CASEGLGDTQYF
NA	NA	TRBV6-5	TRBJ2-5	TGTGCCAGCAGTTTTTTCTCCGGGACGGGCCAAGAGACCCAGTACTTC	CASSFFSGTGQETQYF
NA	NA	TRBV2	TRBJ2-7	TGTGCCAGCAGTGAAGACGACGGGTACGAGCAGTACTTC	CASSEDDGYEQYF
TRBD1	NA	TRBV5-5	TRBJ1-5	TGTGCCAGCAGCTTGAGGGACAGGGACAATCAGCCCCAGCATTTT	CASSLRDRDNQPQHF
NA	NA	TRBV19	TRBJ1-2	TGTGCCACTTCGGACGCGGTCGGTTTTGAGGGCTACACCTTC	CATSDAVGFEGYTF
TRBD1	few	TRBV29-1	TRBJ2-7	TGCAGCGTGACAGGGGCCCTCTCCTACGAGCAGTACTTC	CSVTGALSYEQYF
NA	few	TRBV10-3	TRBJ2-7	TGTGCCATCAGTGAGTCGAACCGCGGGGTGATCGAGCAGTACTTC	CAISESNRGVIEQYF
NA	few	TRBV2	TRBJ2-7	TGTGCCAGCAGTGGTGGCCGGGAGTACTACGAGCAGTACTTC	CASSGGREYYEQYF
NA	NA	TRBV24-1	TRBJ2-7	TGTGCCACCAGTGATGGGGGCCACTACGAGCAGTACTTC	CATSDGGHYEQYF
NA	few	TRBV9	TRBJ2-2	TGTGCCAGCAGCGGAGGGGCGGGCACCGGGGAGCTGTTTTTT	CASSGGAGTGELFF
NA	NA	TRBV11-2	TRBJ1-1	TGTGCCAGCAGCCAGGACGGAGTTGGAGCTTTCTTT	CASSQDGVGAFF
TRBD1	NA	TRBV9	TRBJ1-2	TGTGCCAGCAGCGAGAAAGGGACAGGGGGTTACTATGGCTACACCTTC	CASSEKGTGGYYGYTF
NA	NA	TRBV9	TRBJ2-7	TGTGCCAGCAGCGGCCCAAGCTACGAGCAGTACTTC	CASSGPSYEQYF
TRBD2	few	TRBV12-3/TRBV12-4	TRBJ2-5	TGTGCCAGCTCGTCCTCGACTAGCGGGTACCAAGAGACCCAGTACTTC	CASSSSTSGYQETQYF
NA	NA	TRBV20-1	TRBJ2-4	TGCAGTGCTAGAGATGAAGGGGTGGGGATAAACATTCAGTACTTC	CSARDEGVGINIQYF
NA	NA	TRBV7-8	TRBJ2-7	TGTGCCAGCAGCTCTAGCGTCCCCTCCTACGAGCAGTACTTC	CASSSSVPSYEQYF
NA	few	TRBV7-2	TRBJ1-4	TGTGCCAGCAGTAACTCGGGGCGGTATAATGAAAAACTGTTTTTT	CASSNSGRYNEKLFF
NA	NA	TRBV9	TRBJ2-5	TGTGCCAGCAGCGTAGGGGCAGGGATAATAGAGACCCAGTACTTC	CASSVGAGIIETQYF
NA	NA	TRBV19	TRBJ2-7	TGTGCCAGTAGTATAGGACAGCGCGAGCAGTACTTC	CASSIGQREQYF
TRBD1	NA	TRBV24-1	TRBJ2-1	TGTGCCACCAGTGAACCGATGGACAGGTTCAACGATGAGCAGTTCTTC	CATSEPMDRFNDEQFF
TRBD1	NA	TRBV14	TRBJ2-5	TGTGCCAGCAGCCCGCTGGACAGGGGAAGGGAGACCCAGTACTTC	CASSPLDRGRETQYF
TRBD2	few	TRBV4-2	TRBJ2-1	TGTGCCAGCAGCCAAGAGCTAGCGGGAATATACAATGAGCAGTTCTTC	CASSQELAGIYNEQFF
NA	NA	TRBV5-6	TRBJ2-1	TGTGCCAGCAGCGTAAGCAGGGAGGAGTTCTTC	CASSVSREEFF
NA	NA	TRBV15	TRBJ2-7	TGTGCCACCAGCAGGAGCGGATACGAGCAGTACTTC	CATSRSGYEQYF
TRBD1	few	TRBV4-3	TRBJ2-7	TGCGCCAGCAGCCGAAAACTAGGGACAGCCTACGAGCAGTACTTC	CASSRKLGTAYEQYF
NA	NA	TRBV15	TRBJ1-1	TGTGCCACCAGCAGAGATCTGGGAGGAGAAGCTTTCTTT	CATSRDLGGEAFF
TRBD2	NA	TRBV9	TRBJ2-1	TGTGCCAGCAGCGCCTCGTCGGTGGGAGCGGGGGGTGTCGATGAGCAGTTCTTC	CASSASSVGAGGVDEQFF
TRBD2	NA	TRBV11-1	TRBJ2-3	TGTGCCAGCAGCTCAGCCCCAACTCCTAGCGGGGGGGCCTCGTATACGCAGTATTTT	CASSSAPTPSGGASYTQYF
TRBD2	NA	TRBV24-1	TRBJ2-1	TGTGCCACCAGTGATTCGTCTAGCGGGAGATATGAGCAGTTCTTC	CATSDSSSGRYEQFF
NA	NA	TRBV4-1	TRBJ1-5	TGCGCCAGCGCCGTTCAGGGGAAGAGCAATCAGCCCCAGCATTTT	CASAVQGKSNQPQHF
TRBD2	few	TRBV20-1	TRBJ2-2	TGCAGTGCTAGAGAGGATAGCGGGGTCACCGGGGAGCTGTTTTTT	CSAREDSGVTGELFF
NA	few	TRBV3-1	TRBJ2-3	TGTGCCAGCAGCCAAGATCGGCAGGCCCTCGTAGATACGCAGTATTTT	CASSQDRQALVDTQYF
TRBD1	few	TRBV28	TRBJ2-3	TGTGCCAGCAGTTTGACAGGGAGCACAGATACGCAGTATTTT	CASSLTGSTDTQYF
NA	NA	TRBV6-1	TRBJ2-7	TGTGCCAGCACCGAAGAAGGGCACCGCGCCTACGAGCAGTACTTC	CASTEEGHRAYEQYF